The 10 T cell receptor beta chains below were found in one sample sequenced in a study of T cell changes during pregnancy in multiple sclerosis. Clones were sequenced by immunoSEQ multiplex PCR, and TCRdb holds only the in-frame ones, with some missing. Among roughly 42,000 clones listed, about 90% were seen once. This specimen was CD4+ T cells from peripheral blood mononuclear cells, taken in the second trimester of pregnancy. These receptors originate from a female donor in good health, enrolled as a control in a pregnancy study.

This rearrangement joins TRBV5-1 to TRBJ2-5; perhaps TRBD1 as D (5 bases). V gave up 2 bases and J gave up 5 bases, with 13 bases separating them. CDR3 length: 14 residues. CDR1 and CDR2 (germline): SGHRS, YFSETQ. This CDR3 is CASSFARERETQYF. CDR3 bases: TGCGCCAGCAGCTTCGCCAGGGAACGCGAGACCCAGTACTTC. Full variable domain (remainder filled in from reference TRBV5-1 and TRBJ2-5): KAGVTQTPRYLIKTRGQQVTLSCSPISGHRSVSWYQQTPGQGLQFLFEYFSETQRNKGNFPGRFSGRQFSNSRSEMNVSTLELGDSALYLCASSFARERETQYFGPGTRLLVL.

The V call is TRBV7-9, the J call TRBJ2-3, with a tentative D call TRBD2 (6 bases). V was pared by 5 bases and J by 2 bases, with 14 bases between. The CDR3 loop spans 15 amino acids. Germline V gives CDR1 SEHNR, CDR2 FQNEAQ (reference sequence). The CDR3 DNA reads TGTGCCAGCAGCCTCTTGGGGGGTAACACAGATACGCAGTATTTT. This encodes CASSLLGGNTDTQYF.

This chain joins TRBV6-1 and TRBJ2-1; 7 nucleotides agree with TRBD1. The CDR3 contains 19 residues. Germline V gene sequence: CDR1 MNHNS, CDR2 SASEGT. V was clipped by 4 bases and J by 0 bases; unmatched bases: 15. The CDR3 sequence is CASSARDRSLLGSYNEQFF. CDR3 in DNA: TGTGCCAGCAGTGCCCGGGACAGATCGTTACTTGGCTCCTACAATGAGCAGTTCTTC.

This sequence joins TRBV7-8 and TRBJ2-7; 7 bases are a match to TRBD1. CDR3 size: 15 residues. Trimming removed 4 bases from V and 7 bases from J; junction bases left unmatched: 13. The germline V gene has CDR1 SGHVS and CDR2 FQNEAQ. The CDR3 is CASSSWGDRVGEQYF. As DNA, the CDR3 is TGTGCCAGCAGCTCTTGGGGCGACAGGGTGGGGGAGCAGTACTTC.

CDR3 loop: CASSPLYSKNTEAFF. CDR3 DNA: TGTGCCAGCTCACCATTGTACAGTAAGAACACTGAAGCTTTCTTT. This rearrangement joins TRBV18 to TRBJ1-1; D unclear. The length of the CDR3 is 15 residues. Germline V CDR1 and CDR2: KGHSH, LQKENI. Between the trimmed V and J ends, which lost 2 bases and 1 base, there was a span of 11 bases.

The gene calls are TRBV6-1 and TRBJ2-5; possibly TRBD1 for D (6 bases). This CDR3 region has 15 residues. In germline, CDR1 is MNHNS, CDR2 SASEGT. V was shortened by 4 bases and J by 6 bases, with 18 bases between the two germline ends. The CDR3 coding sequence is TGTGCCAGCAGTGTCGAGGCAGGGGCGGTGAAGACCCAGTACTTC. It yields the protein CASSVEAGAVKTQYF.

The chain is built from TRBV5-1 and TRBJ2-7; 9 nucleotides agree with TRBD1. The V gene's germline CDR1 is SGHRS and CDR2 YFSETQ. V lost 0 bases to trimming and J lost 5 bases; unmatched junction nucleotides: 6. The CDR3 has 15 amino acids. The CDR3, as DNA: TGCGCCAGCAGCTTGGCACTAGGACAGGGGAACGAGCAGTACTTC. This sequence encodes CASSLALGQGNEQYF.

This clone occurred once. This chain uses TRBV30 with TRBJ1-6; D remains unclear. Germline CDR1 and CDR2: GTSNPN and SVGIG (reference sequence). CDR3 length equals 13 residues. V was shortened by 3 bases and J by 3 bases, with 6 bases between the two germline ends. The CDR3 coding sequence is TGTGCCTGGAGCCCGTTCTATAATTCACCCCTCCACTTT. Amino acids: CAWSPFYNSPLHF.

V gene TRBV2 combines with J gene TRBJ2-3, with D possibly being TRBD2 (5 bases). Germline V gene sequence: CDR1 SNHLY, CDR2 FYNNEI. The CDR3 has 17 residues. Trimming cost V 5 bases and J 5 bases, with 23 bases left between them. The CDR3 DNA sequence: TGTGCCAGCAGTCCGTCGCTCGGGGAACTAACGGTAGATACGCAGTATTTT. It codes for CASSPSLGELTVDTQYF.

The rearrangement joins TRBV4-1 to TRBJ2-1; D remains ambiguous. V dropped 1 base and J dropped 4 bases, with 17 bases sitting between them. Looked up from germline, CDR1 is MGHRA and CDR2 is YSYEKL. The CDR3 is 17 residues long. The DNA of the CDR3 is TGCGCCAGCAGCCAAGTCCCGACTCCCGCCGCTTACAATGAGCAGTTCTTC. Translating it yields CASSQVPTPAAYNEQFF.